This is a list of T cell receptor beta chains from one sample in a study of T cells in Graves' hyperthyroidism and ophthalmopathy. TCRdb passed the multiplex PCR reads through MiXCR, listing each CDR3 protein once. The sample has some 550,000 distinct CDR3 sequences, 20% to 25% seen once. Source material: blood. These receptors originate from a man between 18 and 29 years old with Graves' hyperthyroidism. Each CDR3 is given with its conserved first and last residue. A D gene is named only where the DNA matches it firmly. Size is omitted from some rows. Given values are once, few, many or a class for expanded clones.

size: many
J: TRBJ2-5
length: 13
V: TRBV10-3
D: TRBD1
CDR3: CATLGQGLETQYF
DNA: TGTGCCACCCTTGGACAGGGGCTGGAGACCCAGTACTTC

size: few
J: TRBJ2-3
length: 13
V: TRBV11-3
D: TRBD1
CDR3: CASSLDRDRGTYF
DNA: TGTGCCAGCAGCTTAGACCGGGACAGGGGAACGTATTTT

size: -
J: TRBJ1-2
length: 14
V: TRBV6-2/TRBV6-3
D: -
CDR3: CASSPLDTTGGYTF
DNA: TGTGCCAGCAGCCCCCTGGACACAACGGGGGGCTACACCTTC

size: -
J: TRBJ2-7
length: 14
V: TRBV28
D: TRBD1
CDR3: CASTQTGGVYEQYF
DNA: TGTGCCAGCACCCAAACAGGGGGCGTCTACGAGCAGTACTTC

size: many
J: TRBJ1-5
length: 15
V: TRBV12-3/TRBV12-4
D: -
CDR3: CASSPPPSINQPQHF
DNA: TGTGCCAGCAGCCCCCCCCCCAGTATCAATCAGCCCCAGCATTTT

size: few
J: TRBJ2-5
length: 12
V: TRBV14
D: -
CDR3: CASSHEPRTQYF
DNA: TGTGCCAGCAGCCACGAACCAAGGACCCAGTACTTC

size: many
J: TRBJ2-7
length: 11
V: TRBV29-1
D: -
CDR3: CSVSSSYEQYF
DNA: TGCAGTGTGTCCAGCTCCTACGAGCAGTACTTC

size: -
J: TRBJ2-5
length: 14
V: TRBV14
D: -
CDR3: CASSQDTGAETQYF
DNA: TGTGCCAGCAGCCAAGATACGGGGGCAGAGACCCAGTACTTC

size: few
J: TRBJ1-5
length: 16
V: TRBV4-1
D: TRBD1
CDR3: CASSLDRGRDGGPQHF
DNA: TGCGCCAGCAGCCTAGACAGGGGGCGCGATGGGGGGCCCCAGCATTTT

size: many
J: TRBJ1-1
length: 15
V: TRBV7-8
D: -
CDR3: CASRPPAGALSEAFF
DNA: TGTGCCAGCAGGCCGCCTGCGGGGGCGCTTTCTGAAGCTTTCTTT

size: many
J: TRBJ1-3
length: 17
V: TRBV12-3/TRBV12-4
D: -
CDR3: CATATRGRAYSGNTIYF
DNA: TGTGCCACCGCCACCCGTGGCAGGGCCTACTCTGGAAACACCATATATTTT

size: few
J: TRBJ2-7
length: 14
V: TRBV6-2/TRBV6-3
D: TRBD1
CDR3: CASSYRGRGAEQYF
DNA: TGTGCCAGCAGCTACAGGGGGCGTGGGGCCGAGCAGTACTTC

size: many
J: TRBJ1-2
length: 15
V: TRBV12-3/TRBV12-4
D: -
CDR3: CASSFADSPNYGYTF
DNA: TGTGCCAGCAGTTTTGCGGACAGCCCCAACTATGGCTACACCTTC

size: -
J: TRBJ1-3
length: 14
V: TRBV3-1
D: -
CDR3: CASSQGRSGNTIYF
DNA: TGTGCCAGCAGCCAAGGTCGATCTGGAAACACCATATATTTT

size: many
J: TRBJ1-5
length: 13
V: TRBV19
D: -
CDR3: CARGRDSNQPQHF
DNA: TGTGCCAGGGGACGGGATAGCAATCAGCCCCAGCATTTT

size: -
J: TRBJ1-1
length: 15
V: TRBV6-1
D: -
CDR3: CASSENPVGHTDAFF
DNA: TGTGCCAGCAGTGAGAATCCCGTAGGGCACACTGATGCTTTCTTT

size: many
J: TRBJ1-5
length: 15
V: TRBV7-8
D: TRBD1
CDR3: CASSSATGGNQPQHF
DNA: TGTGCCAGCAGCTCCGCGACAGGGGGCAATCAGCCCCAGCATTTT

size: -
J: TRBJ2-2
length: 16
V: TRBV9
D: TRBD2
CDR3: CASSVATSGVTGELFF
DNA: TGTGCCAGCAGCGTAGCTACTAGCGGGGTCACCGGGGAGCTGTTTTTT

size: many
J: TRBJ2-7
length: 14
V: TRBV12-3/TRBV12-4
D: TRBD2
CDR3: CASSHGRSFYEQYF
DNA: TGTGCCAGCAGCCACGGGAGGAGTTTCTACGAGCAGTACTTC

size: -
J: TRBJ2-3
length: 18
V: TRBV10-3
D: TRBD2
CDR3: CAISEFGIAGGSTDTQYF
DNA: TGTGCCATCAGTGAGTTTGGGATAGCGGGGGGGAGCACAGATACGCAGTATTTT

size: -
J: TRBJ2-7
length: 15
V: TRBV5-1
D: TRBD2
CDR3: CASSFAGTSGSEQYF
DNA: TGCGCCAGCAGCTTTGCCGGGACTAGCGGTAGCGAGCAGTACTTC

size: many
J: TRBJ1-2
length: 14
V: TRBV10-3
D: -
CDR3: CAISELDPNYGYTF
DNA: TGTGCCATCAGTGAGTTGGACCCTAACTATGGCTACACCTTC